The present T cell receptor beta chain was sequenced within a study of T cells in tuberculosis. Study overall: In South Africa, adults with active tuberculosis were compared with IGRA-negative and latently infected IGRA-positive adolescents.

Overall study findings and caveats: Smaller alpha distances in active tuberculosis partly reflected shorter CDR3-alpha lengths. GEM motif frequencies gave approximately 70% accuracy; the GMM repertoire gave approximately 90%.

Tuberculin skin test and IGRA determined adolescents' latent tuberculosis status at entry. This clone was seen only once. Its antigen remains unknown. V lost 7 bases and J lost 0, with 15 bases in between. Germline-derived CDR1 and CDR2 are MNHNS and SASEGT. The CDR3 runs 15 residues. Some clones are missing from TCRdb's copy, which holds only in-frame ones; the method was immunoSEQ multiplex PCR. The sample has about 33,000 clones, just under 97% seen once. Sequencing was performed on PBMCs. The clonotype comes from a donor aged 10-29 years with latent tuberculosis or without tuberculosis infection. V is TRBV6-1 and J is TRBJ1-2; D unresolved. As DNA, the CDR3 is TGTGCCAGCATATCTCTGGATCAGGCTAACTATGGCTACACCTTC. Its protein is CASISLDQANYGYTF.